One and the same sample provided the 9 T cell receptor beta chains below, sequenced in a study of T cells in Graves' hyperthyroidism and ophthalmopathy. The investigators amplified TCR beta CDR3 regions from RNA transcripts. The HTBI set primed first-round TCR CDR3 RT-PCR. TCRdb passed the multiplex PCR reads through MiXCR, listing each CDR3 protein once. The sample lists roughly 500,000 distinct CDR3 sequences; about 45% were seen once. The sequenced material came from peripheral blood or thyroid tissue (not recorded which). Receptor source: an adult woman with Graves' disease, either hyperthyroidism or ophthalmopathy (not recorded which).

This clonotype was counted between two and nine times. This chain uses TRBV19 with TRBJ1-5, with D possibly matching TRBD1 (6 bases). Per germline, CDR1 LNHDA and CDR2 SQIVND (reference sequence). The V end was cut by 6 bases, the J end by 0 bases, with 12 bases between. The CDR3 runs 15 residues. The CDR3 spells CASRVGHYSNQPQHF. CDR3 nucleotide sequence: TGTGCCAGTAGAGTGGGACATTATAGCAATCAGCCCCAGCATTTT.

This clonotype was detected a few times. The V call is TRBV10-2, the J call TRBJ2-7; D gene unclear. The germline gives CDR1 WSHSY, CDR2 SAAADI. The CDR3 runs 14 residues. Between the trimmed V and J ends, which lost 9 bases and 5 bases, there was a span of 20 bases. The CDR3 DNA reads as TGCGCCAGACCGCCTAAGCAGGCTTTCGACGAGCAGTACTTC. This gives the protein CARPPKQAFDEQYF.

Only a few counts were recorded for this clonotype. The chain uses TRBV27 and TRBJ1-1, with D perhaps TRBD1 (6 bases). Trimming pared 7 bases from V and 0 bases from J, leaving 15 bases between. CDR1 and CDR2 from the germline V gene are MNHEY and SMNVEV (reference sequence). The CDR3 has 15 amino acids. The CDR3 region is CASTTGPRMNTEAFF. As DNA, the CDR3 is TGTGCCAGCACTACAGGGCCGAGAATGAACACTGAAGCTTTCTTT.

V and J are TRBV10-3 and TRBJ2-5; D gene unclear. The CDR3 length is 14 residues. The V gene lost 3 bases and the J gene lost 5 bases, with 13 bases spanning the gap. From germline, CDR1 is ENHRY and CDR2 SYGVKD. CDR3 residues: CAISDVRMMETQYF. The CDR3 bases are TGTGCCATCAGTGACGTCAGGATGATGGAGACCCAGTACTTC.

The chain is built from TRBV12-3 or TRBV12-4 and TRBJ1-5; weak D call: TRBD1 (5 bases). V was pared by 4 bases and J by 12 bases, with 22 bases between. The CDR3 covers 15 residues. The CDR3 sequence: CASSYTLGTAGFQHF. CDR3 nucleotide sequence: TGTGCCAGCAGTTATACCCTCGGGACGGCCGGTTTCCAGCATTTT.

This clonotype was seen ten or more times. The chain carries TRBV28 and TRBJ2-5; no definite D call. CDR1 and CDR2 from the germline V gene are MDHEN and SYDVKM. V was shortened by 3 bases and J by 5 bases, with 16 bases between the two germline ends. The CDR3 has 15 residues. The CDR3 loop is CASSFRPRPHETQYF. The DNA for the CDR3 is TGTGCCAGCAGTTTTCGTCCTAGACCTCACGAGACCCAGTACTTC.

V usage is TRBV27 and J usage is TRBJ1-6; 11 bases are a match to TRBD1. Germline values: CDR1 MNHEY, CDR2 SMNVEV (reference sequence). The V and J ends lost 0 bases and 9 bases, in that order; junction bases with no gene match: 7. The CDR3 loop spans 17 amino acids. The CDR3 protein is CASSLSWGTGGGSPLHF. CDR3 DNA: TGTGCCAGCAGTTTATCATGGGGGACAGGGGGTGGTTCACCCCTCCACTTT.

The genes are TRBV5-1 and TRBJ2-5; D is ambiguous. Trimming shortened V by 2 bases and J by 4 bases, and 18 bases separated the two germline ends. The germline gives CDR1 SGHRS, CDR2 YFSETQ. The CDR3 extends over 16 amino acids. CDR3: CASSFHSGGIAETQYF. The CDR3 DNA follows: TGCGCCAGCAGCTTCCATTCTGGCGGAATAGCAGAGACCCAGTACTTC.

In its sample, this clonotype was seen many times. V and J are TRBV20-1 and TRBJ2-3, with 9 bases lining up with TRBD1. The CDR3 spans 16 residues. Per germline, CDR1 DFQATT and CDR2 SNEGSKA (reference sequence). Germline trimming cut 2 bases from V and 0 bases from J; bases unmatched to any gene: 6. CDR3 in amino acids: CSARSHRGLSTDTQYF. The DNA of the CDR3 is TGCAGTGCTAGATCGCACAGGGGGCTTAGCACAGATACGCAGTATTTT.